Following are 8 T cell receptor beta chains from one sample sequenced in a study of blood T cells in healthy people across ages. A second roughly 6 to 12 cycle PCR used barcoded and J-beta primers. TCRdb called the 5' RACE reads again in MiXCR, with one record for every CDR3 protein. The repertoire holds more than 500,000 distinct CDR3 sequences, 25% to 30% seen once, with roughly 18% in the top ten. Input material: blood. The receptors stem from a woman aged 70-85 years in good health.

The chain links TRBV5-1 to TRBJ2-2, with D uncertain. The CDR3 sequence is 14 residues long. Trimming removed 4 bases from V and 4 bases from J, with 11 bases in between. Germline CDR1 SGHRS, CDR2 YFSETQ. CDR3 region: CASSALGATGELFF. For the CDR3, the DNA is TGCGCCAGCAGCGCTCTGGGTGCCACCGGGGAGCTGTTTTTT.

The J gene is TRBJ1-2, the V gene TRBV12-3 or TRBV12-4; 7 bases line up with TRBD1. The CDR3 totals 13 residues. J gave up 6 bases and V 7 bases, and 8 bases lay outside the gene matches. Here the CDR3 reads CASNTGEGNGYTF. CDR3 bases: TGTGCCAGCAACACAGGGGAAGGGAATGGCTACACCTTC.

The genes are TRBV10-3 and TRBJ1-1, with TRBD1 as a possible D gene (5 bases). There are 17 residues in the CDR3. In germline, CDR1 is ENHRY, CDR2 SYGVKD. The V end lost 0 bases, the J end lost 3 bases, and 17 bases lay between the germline ends. The CDR3 loop is CAISESGGRRMHTEAFF. CDR3 DNA: TGTGCCATCAGTGAGTCGGGGGGGAGACGGATGCACACTGAAGCTTTCTTT.

Many counts were recorded for this clonotype. V gene TRBV5-1 combines with J gene TRBJ2-1; no firm D call. V lost 4 bases and J 6 bases, leaving 11 bases between the germline ends. The germline gives CDR1 SGHRS, CDR2 YFSETQ. The CDR3 totals 13 residues. In DNA form, the CDR3 reads TGCGCCAGCAGCCTTAGACCCTTCAATGAGCAGTTCTTC. It is translated as CASSLRPFNEQFF.

A few counts support this clonotype. CDR3 in DNA: TGCAGTGCTAGTTTCGGCGGGGGGGCTCATGAGCAGTTCTTC. Translated: CSASFGGGAHEQFF. J is TRBJ2-1 and V is TRBV20-1, with 9 bases that match TRBD2. The CDR3 covers 14 residues. Unmatched junction bases numbered 8, after V lost 3 bases and J lost 8 bases. Germline CDR1 DFQATT, CDR2 SNEGSKA (reference sequence).

The CDR3 DNA is TGTGCCAGCAGTTTCCTCGGGACTAGCGGCAAATATGCGCGGTTCTTC. Translation gives CASSFLGTSGKYARFF. V gene TRBV6-5 combines with J gene TRBJ2-1; 11 bases line up with TRBD2. Unmatched junction bases numbered 17, after V lost 4 bases and J lost 15 bases. CDR1 is MNHEY, CDR2 SVGAGI, per germline. The CDR3 runs to 16 residues.

Only a few counts were recorded for this clonotype. The CDR3 carries no conserved terminal phenylalanine or tryptophan, so it likely arises from a read error. This rearrangement joins TRBV5-1 to TRBJ2-1; D is uncertain. Trimming stripped 1 base from V and 5 bases from J, with 4 bases between. CDR1 and CDR2 (germline): SGHRS, YFSETQ. This CDR3 is 12 amino acids long. The CDR3 is CASSLIHNEQFL. In nucleotides, the CDR3 is TGCGCCAGCAGCTTGATTCACAATGAGCAGTTCCTC.

This clonotype was seen more than once but under ten times. The rearrangement joins TRBV28 to TRBJ2-5; 9 bases are shared with TRBD1. Gene TRBJ2-7 matches the end of the DNA better, so the J call may be wrong. From germline, CDR1 is MDHEN and CDR2 SYDVKM. The CDR3 length is 15 residues. CDR3 loop: CASSRPGTGFNEQYF. As DNA, the CDR3 is TGTGCCAGCAGTCGTCCCGGGACAGGGTTCAACGAGCAGTACTTC.